This TCR beta chain comes out of a study of molecular identifiers for immune sequencing clone quantification. CDR1 is SGHTA, CDR2 FQGNSA, per germline. V dropped 4 bases and J dropped 4 bases, with 13 bases sitting between them. The CDR3 has 14 amino acids. TCRdb passed the PCR reads through MiXCR, listing each CDR3 protein once. The table has 300,000 to 400,000 distinct CDR3 sequences, about a quarter seen once; the top ten hold approximately 0.74%. In this sample, this clonotype turned up a few times. Its specificity is unknown. Study-level results: Over 97% of effector molecules, but under 1% in naive cells, were held by clones with more than 20 RNA copies. Spiked Jurkat TCR RNA equivalent to one cell was reportedly detectable in one million naive cells.

The sequenced sample was naive CD8+ T cells from blood, with Jurkat cell RNA spiked in. As to subset: FACS-sorted CD8+CD4-CCR7+CD45RA+ naive T cells. The rearrangement joins TRBV7-2 to TRBJ1-2, with D possibly being TRBD1 (5 bases). The clonotype was recovered from a human donor in good health. Some libraries in this study had Jurkat cell RNA spiked in. The CDR3 reads CASSSLTDFYGYTF. The CDR3 DNA reads as TGTGCCAGCAGCTCTTTGACAGATTTCTATGGCTACACCTTC.